The following is a T cell receptor (beta chain) sequence with its context. It lacks a known antigen. Base qualities were left out, and no much larger clone turns up one base away. V drops 0 bases and J drops 2 bases, leaving 11 bases in between. From cysteine to phenylalanine, the CDR3 is 16 amino acids long. The read is trimmed to its CDR3 DNA, 48 bases read in frame from base 1. The germline V gene provides CDR1 LGHNT and CDR2 FRNRAP. TCRbeta CDR3 regions were amplified from genomic DNA by means of the immunoSEQ Assay, a bias-controlled multiplex PCR. For the original study's pipeline: Nucleated cell counts per sample were estimated from amplification of reference gene primers within the assay. To quantify the absolute abundance of each unique TCRbeta CDR3 rearrangement, sequence reads were collapsed and filtered. For each sample, productive Simpson clonality was calculated as the square root of Simpson's diversity index over productive rearrangements. The clones in this table, taken by TCRdb from immuneACCESS, are in-frame only. Not every clone is retained; where verified, under half of the shortfall comes from an unresolved V gene, and the cause of the rest is unknown. V, J and clone size are those of that table, while D and trimming were read from the DNA. The table for this sample lists tens of thousands of clones; about 94% of them were counted only once. Jointly, the top ten make up roughly 5.2% of the sample.

Collaborating institutions collected whole blood in K2EDTA tubes following their own protocols. For TCRbeta analysis, collaborator samples were shipped as frozen whole blood, as isolated PBMCs, or as DNA extracted from either sample type. The data belong to a study of blood T cell repertoires in COVID-19 (dated by TCRdb to about 2020). A note on the overall study: The collaborator samples originated in the United States, Italy and Spain and spanned the acute and convalescent phases of COVID-19. The sample metadata nearly always contained a de-identified subject ID, COVID-19 status, age in years and sex. Where available, HLA class I and class II types were obtained from metadata supplied by the sample provider rather than from assay-based typing. A freely available public database, intended as a resource for researchers studying the immune response to SARS-CoV-2, is where the repertoires were released. Deeply sampled blood TCRbeta repertoires from subjects exposed to, actively infected with, or recovered from COVID-19 were included in the dataset. The material from the prospective study consisted of cDNA or gDNA derived from T cells, B-cell-depleted T cells, or PBMCs. Samples were obtained from the ongoing ImmuneRACE study (first 160 participants) and from over 1,000 subjects provided by 6 global collaborators.

What the work shows at the level of the full study, not this receptor alone: The quantity of clinical and demographic metadata differed by source and by participant and was supplied without curation.

This TCR derives from a human donor in a cohort sampled during active COVID-19. Recombination joined TRBV12-5 with TRBJ1-5; the D gene cannot be resolved reliably. Input material: peripheral blood. Here is the DNA: TGTGCTAGTGGTTTGGTAGCTAGTTTCGGCAATCAGCCCCAGCATTTT. The encoded protein is CASGLVASFGNQPQHF.